A single sample gave rise to the 24 T cell receptor beta chains below, sequenced in a study of cytomegalovirus exposure and HLA in healthy donors. Vbeta (60) and Jbeta (13) primers were used in the PCR. The assay was immunoSEQ multiplex PCR, and TCRdb's table has in-frame clones only and misses some. Of roughly 150,000 clones in the sample, around three fifths were seen once. Material for sequencing was PBMCs. The receptors here all came from a woman aged 25 to 39 in good health and CMV-seropositive.

Turning to this clone: The identical CDR3 is also encoded by other nucleotide sequences in the sample. The chain couples TRBV7-2 to TRBJ2-1, with 10 bases identical to TRBD1. The germline gives CDR1 SGHTA, CDR2 FQGNSA. This CDR3 region has 14 residues. V lost 4 bases to trimming and J lost 6 bases; unmatched junction nucleotides: 3. As DNA, the CDR3 is TGTGCCAGCAGCTACCGGGACAGGGGCAATGAGCAGTTCTTC. Translated, it gives CASSYRDRGNEQFF.

This clone was detected a few times. The genes are TRBV27 and TRBJ2-7; D is possibly TRBD1 (6 bases). The CDR3 is 13 residues long. Germline CDR1 reads MNHEY; CDR2 reads SMNVEV (reference sequence). Trimming pared 3 bases from V and 6 bases from J, leaving 12 bases between. The CDR3 spells CASSLLTGPEQYF. The CDR3, as DNA: TGTGCCAGCAGTTTGCTAACAGGGCCCGAGCAGTACTTC.

V is TRBV18 and J is TRBJ1-5; maybe TRBD1 (5 bases). The CDR3 is 14 amino acids. V was pared by 3 bases and J by 6 bases, with 12 bases between. From germline, CDR1 is KGHSH and CDR2 LQKENI. The CDR3 spells CASSPPGVSQPQHF. As DNA, the CDR3 is TGTGCCAGCTCACCGCCGGGGGTAAGTCAGCCCCAGCATTTT. Based on the CDR3 plus reference TRBV18 and TRBJ1-5, the full variable domain is NAGVMQNPRHLVRRRGQEARLRCSPMKGHSHVYWYRQLPEEGLKFMVYLQKENIIDESGMPKERFSAEFPKEGPSILRIQQVVRGDSAAYFCASSPPGVSQPQHFGDGTRLSIL.

This clone was recorded a few times. The chain combines TRBV6-1 with TRBJ1-2, with 8 bases matching TRBD1. Germline-derived CDR1 and CDR2 are MNHNS and SASEGT. The CDR3 is made up of 15 amino acids. Losses at the gene ends were 4 bases for V and 4 bases for J; bases not matched to a gene: 8. The CDR3 protein is CASSGTGTMVYGYTF. The CDR3 DNA is TGTGCCAGCAGTGGGACAGGGACCATGGTCTATGGCTACACCTTC.

This clone was recorded a few times. In the same sample, other DNA sequences code for this CDR3. This sequence joins TRBV18 and TRBJ2-7; TRBD1 is a possible D gene (5 bases). The germline V gene has CDR1 KGHSH and CDR2 LQKENI. The CDR3 loop spans 16 amino acids. Trimming removed 0 bases from V and 4 bases from J, with 16 bases in between. DNA for the CDR3: TGTGCCAGCTCACCACCGGGGCGGCAGCCCCCATACGAGCAGTACTTC. This translates into CASSPPGRQPPYEQYF.

This chain joins TRBV7-8 and TRBJ1-4; 7 bases line up with TRBD1. The V and J ends lost 5 bases and 5 bases, in that order; junction bases with no gene match: 8. Germline assignment: CDR1 SGHVS and CDR2 FQNEAQ. This CDR3 is built from 15 residues. The CDR3 loop is CASSLLGTVNEKLFF. The CDR3 nucleotides read TGTGCCAGCAGCCTGCTGGGGACAGTAAATGAAAAACTGTTTTTT. Drawing the rest from reference TRBV7-8 and TRBJ1-4, the complete variable domain is GAGVSQSPRYKVAKRGQDVALRCDPISGHVSLFWYQQALGQGPEFLTYFQNEAQLDKSGLPSDRFFAERPEGSVSTLKIQRTQQEDSAVYLCASSLLGTVNEKLFFGSGTQLSVL.

This chain uses TRBV27 with TRBJ2-7; 8 bases are a match to TRBD2. Germline-derived CDR1 and CDR2 are MNHEY and SMNVEV (reference sequence). The CDR3 is made up of 12 amino acids. The V segment lost 6 bases and the J segment 6 bases; nucleotides outside the gene matches: 4. In nucleotides, the CDR3 is TGTGCCAGCAGGGAAGCGGGAGCCGAGCAGTACTTC. Translating gives CASREAGAEQYF.

This clone has only a few counts. The chain combines TRBV10-3 with TRBJ2-3; TRBD1 matches 9 bases. CDR3 length: 15 amino acids. Losses at the gene ends were 10 bases for V and 0 bases for J; bases not matched to a gene: 8. Germline V gene sequence: CDR1 ENHRY, CDR2 SYGVKD. CDR3 loop: CATDKGQGSTDTQYF. CDR3 in DNA: TGTGCCACCGATAAGGGACAGGGTAGCACAGATACGCAGTATTTT.

The rearrangement links TRBV4-1 to TRBJ1-2; 12 nucleotides agree with TRBD1. The CDR3 spans 19 residues. The germline V gene has CDR1 MGHRA and CDR2 YSYEKL. V shed 3 bases and J 5 bases; nucleotides not matched to a gene: 16. In DNA form, the CDR3 reads TGCGCCAGCAGCCACCCTCTACCGGGACAGGGGGCGCCTCAGTATGGCTACACCTTC. Protein: CASSHPLPGQGAPQYGYTF.

In the case of this clone: Mismatch with germline at one junction end may stem from a read error. Additional DNA sequences in this sample encode the identical CDR3. V usage is TRBV5-1 and J usage is TRBJ1-6, with 8 bases identical to TRBD1. The CDR3 is made up of 16 amino acids. Germline values: CDR1 SGHRS, CDR2 YFSETQ. CDR3 coding DNA: TGCGCCAGCAGCTCACAAGCGCAGGGGGCTAATTCCCCCCTCCACTTT. It translates to CASSSQAQGANSPLHF. The full variable domain, its missing parts supplied by reference TRBV5-1 and TRBJ1-6, is KAGVTQTPRYLIKTRGQQVTLSCSPISGHRSVSWYQQTPGQGLQFLFEYFSETQRNKGNFPGRFSGRQFSNSRSEMNVSTLELGDSALYLCASSSQAQGANSPLHFGNGTRLTVT.

The J gene is TRBJ2-1, the V gene TRBV19; D remains ambiguous. This CDR3 region has 17 residues. Per the germline V gene, CDR1 is LNHDA and CDR2 is SQIVND (reference sequence). The ends were cut back, 7 bases at V and 0 bases at J, with 19 bases in the middle. The CDR3 loop is CASTSSWALSSYNEQFF. For the CDR3, the DNA is TGTGCCAGTACCTCCTCATGGGCGCTTAGCTCCTACAATGAGCAGTTCTTC.

The chain combines TRBV4-1 with TRBJ1-1; D unclear. CDR3 length: 15 residues. Germline CDR1 is MGHRA and CDR2 is YSYEKL. Trimming cost V 2 bases and J 3 bases, with 13 bases left between them. Here the CDR3 reads CASSQTPTQYTEAFF. Written as DNA, the CDR3 is TGCGCCAGCAGCCAAACCCCCACACAATACACTGAAGCTTTCTTT.

The CDR3 region is CASSPWDRELIAKNIQYF. Here the CDR3 DNA reads TGTGCCAGCAGCCCCTGGGACAGGGAACTAATAGCCAAAAACATTCAGTACTTC. The chain joins TRBV7-6 to TRBJ2-4; 9 bases map to TRBD1. Germline V gene lookup returns CDR1 SGHVS and CDR2 FNYEAQ. This CDR3 contains 18 residues. Unmatched junction bases numbered 11, after V lost 5 bases and J lost 0 bases.

This chain connects TRBV5-1 to TRBJ1-4; 8 nucleotides agree with TRBD1. Germline CDR1 reads SGHRS; CDR2 reads YFSETQ. V dropped 2 bases and J dropped 5; count of bases not matched to a gene: 8. There are 16 residues in the CDR3. The CDR3 DNA sequence: TGCGCCAGCAGCTTAACCGGGACAGGAATAAATGAAAAACTGTTTTTT. Residues: CASSLTGTGINEKLFF.

The chain uses TRBV7-6 and TRBJ2-7; a possible D gene is TRBD2 (5 bases). Trimming left V 5 bases short and J 0 bases short, with 14 bases between. There are 15 residues in the CDR3. Germline values: CDR1 SGHVS, CDR2 FNYEAQ. CDR3 amino acids: CASSPRGSYSYEQYF. The CDR3 DNA is TGTGCCAGCAGCCCCCGAGGGAGTTACTCCTACGAGCAGTACTTC. Together with reference TRBV7-6 and TRBJ2-7, the CDR3 gives the full variable domain: GAGVSQSPRYKVTKRGQDVALRCDPISGHVSLYWYRQALGQGPEFLTYFNYEAQQDKSGLPNDRFSAERPEGSISTLTIQRTEQRDSAMYRCASSPRGSYSYEQYFGPGTRLTVT.

The V call is TRBV7-6, the J call TRBJ2-7; 8 bases line up with TRBD2. Germline V gene sequence: CDR1 SGHVS, CDR2 FNYEAQ. The CDR3 has 17 residues. Germline trimming cut 2 bases from V and 2 bases from J; bases unmatched to any gene: 11. The CDR3, as DNA: TGTGCCAGCAGCTTACCCTTAGAGCGGGAGAGCACCTACGAGCAGTACTTC. It translates to CASSLPLERESTYEQYF.

The DNA of the CDR3 is TGTGCCAGCTGCCTCGGAGCCGGTGAGCAGTTCTTC. This sequence encodes CASCLGAGEQFF. V gene TRBV27 combines with J gene TRBJ2-1; D unclear. Germline V gene lookup returns CDR1 MNHEY and CDR2 SMNVEV (reference sequence). The CDR3 sequence is 12 residues long. V was shortened by 8 bases and J by 9 bases, with 14 bases between the two germline ends.

This clone was observed once. The chain recombines TRBV19 with TRBJ2-7; 7 bases map to TRBD1. This CDR3 contains 14 residues. Germline values: CDR1 LNHDA, CDR2 SQIVND (reference sequence). The junction had 13 bases not matched to a gene; V was cut back by 9 bases and J by 5 bases. The CDR3, as DNA: TGTGCCAGCAGGAAGAACACAGGGGACCACGAGCAGTACTTC. The encoded protein is CASRKNTGDHEQYF.

This sequence joins TRBV14 and TRBJ2-5; D unclear. V was cut by 3 bases and J by 9 bases, with 11 bases left in between. Per germline, CDR1 SGHDN and CDR2 FVKESK. The CDR3 is 12 amino acids. The CDR3 loop reads CASSQSEVSQYF. The CDR3 nucleotides read TGTGCCAGCAGCCAGTCAGAGGTTTCCCAGTACTTC.

The CDR3 protein is CASSVLAGGPGDTQYF. The CDR3 DNA reads as TGTGCCAGCAGCGTCCTGGCGGGAGGGCCGGGGGATACGCAGTATTTT. This sequence joins TRBV9 and TRBJ2-3; 9 positions agree with TRBD2. The germline V gene encodes CDR1 SGDLS and CDR2 YYNGEE. The CDR3 is 16 residues long. Trimming took 2 bases from V and 6 from J; bases not matched to a gene: 10.

This clone was counted a single time. The chain joins TRBV6-5 to TRBJ2-3, with D possibly matching TRBD2 (5 bases). The germline V and J ends were trimmed by 0 bases and 5 bases, with 9 bases remaining between them. Germline V CDR1 and CDR2: MNHEY, SVGAGI. The CDR3 contains 14 residues. CDR3 residues: CASSYSAEGDTQYF. DNA of the CDR3: TGTGCCAGCAGTTACTCTGCTGAGGGAGATACGCAGTATTTT.

This clone showed up just a few times. The J gene is TRBJ2-5, the V gene TRBV27, with TRBD2 matching 12 bases. The CDR3 contains 15 residues. V lost 4 bases to trimming and J lost 3 bases; unmatched junction nucleotides: 3. From germline, CDR1 is MNHEY and CDR2 SMNVEV (reference sequence). Here the CDR3 reads CASSSRLAGEETQYF. Here the CDR3 DNA reads TGTGCCAGCAGTTCGCGACTAGCGGGGGAAGAGACCCAGTACTTC.

The table lists this clone with many counts. The chain joins TRBV6-4 to TRBJ2-1; 8 positions match TRBD2. Losses at the gene ends were 0 bases for V and 2 bases for J; bases not matched to a gene: 0. CDR3 length equals 15 residues. Germline assignment: CDR1 MRHNA and CDR2 SNTAGT. The CDR3 loop reads CASSDSSGTYNEQFF. CDR3 DNA: TGTGCCAGCAGTGACTCTAGCGGGACCTACAATGAGCAGTTCTTC.

The J gene is TRBJ2-7, the V gene TRBV28; 10 bases are a match to TRBD1. The J segment lost 1 base and the V segment lost 2 bases, leaving 8 bases of the junction unmatched. This CDR3 is 17 amino acids long. The germline CDR1 and CDR2 sequences are MDHEN and SYDVKM. CDR3 nucleotide sequence: TGTGCCAGCAGTTTAGGTTCCGGGACAGGGGTATCCTACGAGCAGTACTTC. This sequence encodes CASSLGSGTGVSYEQYF.